These 6 T cell receptor beta chains originate from one sample sequenced in a study of technical replicates of blood from several donors. Clones were sequenced by immunoSEQ multiplex PCR, and TCRdb holds only the in-frame ones, with some missing. The sample carries about 73,000 clones, 93% recorded once. Material: T cells isolated from PBMCs. These receptors were obtained from a human donor in good health.

This chain joins TRBV5-1 and TRBJ2-2; the match to TRBD2 covers 7 bases. With V trimmed by 4 bases and J by 6 bases, 6 bases remained unmatched. This CDR3 region has 14 residues. CDR1 SGHRS and CDR2 YFSETQ come from the germline V gene. CDR3 sequence (DNA): TGCGCCAGCAGCGAGAGGACTAGTTCCGGGGAGCTGTTTTTT. This encodes CASSERTSSGELFF.

V usage is TRBV4-1 and J usage is TRBJ2-1; no clear D. Germline CDR1 reads MGHRA; CDR2 reads YSYEKL. V gave up 3 bases and J gave up 9 bases, with 6 bases separating them. The CDR3 loop spans 11 amino acids. CDR3 nucleotide sequence: TGCGCCAGCAGCCAGAGTAGTGAGCAGTTCTTC. Amino acids: CASSQSSEQFF.

This clone appeared a single time. The chain is built from TRBV21-1 and TRBJ1-5. TRBV21-1 is a listed pseudogene. CDR3 size: 16 residues. CDR3 region: CASSKARIVFNQPQHF. The CDR3 DNA reads TGTGCCAGCAGCAAAGCGCGCATCGTTTTCAATCAGCCCCAGCATTTT.

The chain recombines TRBV18 with TRBJ1-4; D is undetermined. Per the germline V gene, CDR1 is KGHSH and CDR2 is LQKENI. The CDR3 totals 14 residues. Between the trimmed V and J ends, which lost 2 bases and 4 bases, there was a span of 8 bases. The CDR3 region is CASSPVPRNEKLFF. The CDR3 bases are TGTGCCAGCTCACCAGTTCCCCGTAATGAAAAACTGTTTTTT. The full variable domain, rest sourced from reference TRBV18 and TRBJ1-4, is NAGVMQNPRHLVRRRGQEARLRCSPMKGHSHVYWYRQLPEEGLKFMVYLQKENIIDESGMPKERFSAEFPKEGPSILRIQQVVRGDSAAYFCASSPVPRNEKLFFGSGTQLSVL.

The gene calls are TRBV27 and TRBJ1-1; D might be TRBD1 (5 bases). V was cut by 0 bases and J by 1 base, with 6 bases left in between. Germline loops: CDR1 MNHEY, CDR2 SMNVEV (reference sequence). This CDR3 comprises 14 residues. The CDR3 sequence is CASSLSQGNTEAFF. CDR3 nucleotides: TGTGCCAGCAGTTTATCGCAGGGGAACACTGAAGCTTTCTTT.

This sequence joins TRBV4-1 and TRBJ2-6; D may be TRBD2 (5 bases). The CDR3 has 18 residues. Trimming removed 3 bases from V and 1 base from J, with 16 bases in between. Germline V gene sequence: CDR1 MGHRA, CDR2 YSYEKL. CDR3 in amino acids: CASSHPEGLRSGANVLTF. The DNA of the CDR3 is TGCGCCAGCAGCCACCCTGAGGGCCTTAGATCTGGGGCCAACGTCCTGACTTTC.